This TCR beta chain originates from a study of T-cell memory formation after mild COVID-19. Study overall: TCR clusters largely stayed donor specific.

General study results and limits: Nothing confirmed that second-wave clones peaking on day 37 were specific for SARS-CoV-2. Detection of some responders pre-infection suggested pre-existing cross-reactive memory T cells participated. Mostly located in CM and EM were contracting CD4+ clones, with contracting CD8+ clones located in EMRA.

MiXCR was run by TCRdb on the 5' RACE reads, yielding one entry per CDR3 protein. The sample lists around 340,000 distinct CDR3 sequences, roughly an eighth occurring once. Only a few counts were recorded for this clonotype. Its antigen is still unknown. CDR3 length: 15 amino acids. Germline CDR1 MNHEY, CDR2 SVGAGI. V lost 6 bases and J 1 base, leaving 14 bases between the germline ends. The chain combines TRBV6-5 with TRBJ2-3; D remains unclear. This sequence was found in a man between 18 and 29 years old who had mild COVID-19 (a few samples of this study predate the infection). Cell type and time point are not known. Sequencing was done on a sample of PBMCs or a T cell subset sorted from them (not recorded which). CDR3 protein: CASRPTGRGTDTQYF. The CDR3 DNA reads as TGTGCCAGCAGACCCACCGGGCGAGGCACAGATACGCAGTATTTT.